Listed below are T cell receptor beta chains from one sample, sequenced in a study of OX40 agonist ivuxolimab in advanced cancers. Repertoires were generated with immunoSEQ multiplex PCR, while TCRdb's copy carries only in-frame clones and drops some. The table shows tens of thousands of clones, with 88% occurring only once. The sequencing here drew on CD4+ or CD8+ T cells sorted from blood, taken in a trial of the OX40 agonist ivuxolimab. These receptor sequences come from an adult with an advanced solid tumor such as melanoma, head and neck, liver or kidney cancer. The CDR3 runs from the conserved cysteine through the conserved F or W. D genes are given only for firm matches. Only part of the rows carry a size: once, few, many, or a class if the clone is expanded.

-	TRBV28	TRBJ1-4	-	CASTYPGRKNEKLFF	TGTGCCAGCACCTATCCAGGGAGGAAGAATGAAAAACTGTTTTTT
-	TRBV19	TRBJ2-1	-	CASSRSSGWWEQFF	TGTGCCAGTAGTAGGTCCAGCGGGTGGTGGGAGCAGTTCTTC
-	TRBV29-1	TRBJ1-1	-	CSVWWGLAEAFF	TGCAGCGTTTGGTGGGGCCTTGCTGAAGCTTTCTTT
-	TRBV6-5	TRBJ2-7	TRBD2	CASRLAGPGSEQYF	TGTGCCAGCAGACTAGCGGGTCCGGGGTCGGAGCAGTACTTC
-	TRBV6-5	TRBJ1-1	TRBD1	CASSYTGGTEAFF	TGTGCCAGCAGTTACACAGGGGGCACTGAAGCTTTCTTT
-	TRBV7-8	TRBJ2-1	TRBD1	CASRRTGATSYNEQFF	TGTGCCAGCAGACGGACAGGGGCGACGTCCTACAATGAGCAGTTCTTC
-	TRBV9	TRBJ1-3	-	CASSVEGDSGNTIYF	TGTGCCAGCAGCGTAGAGGGGGACTCTGGAAACACCATATATTTT
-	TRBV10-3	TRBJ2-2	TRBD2	CAISESGGSNTGELFF	TGTGCCATCAGTGAGTCGGGGGGGTCGAACACCGGGGAGCTGTTTTTT
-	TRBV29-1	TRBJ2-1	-	CSVEDTPGRVQFF	TGCAGCGTTGAAGATACCCCTGGGAGAGTGCAGTTCTTC
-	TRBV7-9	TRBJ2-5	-	CASSLATVQETQYF	TGTGCCAGCAGCTTAGCGACAGTCCAAGAGACCCAGTACTTC
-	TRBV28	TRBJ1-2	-	CASLGAGSGYGYTF	TGTGCCAGCCTCGGGGCGGGGTCCGGCTATGGCTACACCTTC
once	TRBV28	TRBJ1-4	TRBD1	CASSLLARGATNEKLFF	TGTGCCAGCAGTTTACTAGCCAGGGGGGCCACTAATGAAAAACTGTTTTTT
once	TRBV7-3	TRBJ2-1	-	CASSSTAYNEQFF	TGTGCCAGCAGCTCGACAGCATACAATGAGCAGTTCTTC
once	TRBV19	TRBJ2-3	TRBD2	CASSPTSGSPDTQYF	TGTGCCAGTAGCCCGACTAGCGGGAGCCCAGATACGCAGTATTTT
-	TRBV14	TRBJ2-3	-	CASSPFQVAPDTQYF	TGTGCCAGCAGCCCCTTCCAGGTGGCCCCAGATACGCAGTATTTT
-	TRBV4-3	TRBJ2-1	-	CASSQDLATSSYNEQFF	TGCGCCAGCAGCCAGGACCTAGCGACCAGCTCCTACAATGAGCAGTTCTTC
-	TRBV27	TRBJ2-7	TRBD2	CASSLAGLGTTPYEQYF	TGTGCCAGCAGTTTGGCAGGGCTAGGGACTACGCCCTACGAGCAGTACTTC
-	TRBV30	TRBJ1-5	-	CAWSGDSLGNQPQHF	TGTGCCTGGAGTGGCGATTCATTAGGCAATCAGCCCCAGCATTTT
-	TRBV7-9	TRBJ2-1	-	CASSFDLFEQFF	TGTGCCAGCAGCTTCGACCTTTTTGAGCAGTTCTTC
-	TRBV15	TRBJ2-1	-	CATSREGTLGFGNEQFF	TGTGCCACCAGCAGAGAGGGCACTTTGGGCTTCGGGAATGAGCAGTTCTTC
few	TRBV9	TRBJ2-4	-	CASSVGEAGIQYF	TGTGCCAGCAGCGTAGGGGAGGCCGGCATTCAGTACTTC
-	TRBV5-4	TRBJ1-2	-	CASRLGQNYGYTF	TGTGCCAGCAGACTAGGACAGAACTATGGCTACACCTTC
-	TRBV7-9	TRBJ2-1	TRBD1	CASSWGQSNEQFF	TGTGCCAGCAGCTGGGGACAGAGCAATGAGCAGTTCTTC
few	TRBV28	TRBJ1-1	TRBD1	CASRTRGLETEAFF	TGTGCCAGCAGAACAAGGGGGCTGGAGACTGAAGCTTTCTTT
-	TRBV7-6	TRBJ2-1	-	CASSILDRNEQFF	TGTGCCAGCAGCATACTAGACAGGAATGAGCAGTTCTTC
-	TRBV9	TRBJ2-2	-	CASSPEVSEVGELFF	TGTGCCAGCAGCCCCGAAGTAAGCGAGGTCGGGGAGCTGTTTTTT
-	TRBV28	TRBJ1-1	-	CASSFHDRNTEAFF	TGTGCCAGCAGTTTTCACGACAGGAACACTGAAGCTTTCTTT
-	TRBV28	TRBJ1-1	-	CASNPSDWNTEAFF	TGTGCCAGCAACCCCAGCGACTGGAACACTGAAGCTTTCTTT
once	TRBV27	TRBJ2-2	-	CASSPGLGTGELFF	TGTGCCAGCAGTCCCGGATTGGGAACCGGGGAGCTGTTTTTT
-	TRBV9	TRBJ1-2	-	CASSVGQIGYTF	TGTGCCAGCAGCGTCGGACAGATTGGCTACACCTTC
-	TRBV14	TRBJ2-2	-	CASSQDLGGELFF	TGTGCCAGCAGCCAAGATCTTGGCGGGGAGCTGTTTTTT
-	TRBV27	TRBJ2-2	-	CASSLSNTGELFF	TGTGCCAGCAGTTTAAGCAACACCGGGGAGCTGTTTTTT
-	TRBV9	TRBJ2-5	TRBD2	CASSTGTSKETQYF	TGTGCCAGCAGCACCGGGACTAGCAAAGAGACCCAGTACTTC
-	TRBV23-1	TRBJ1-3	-	CANPSGNTIYF	TGCGCCAACCCCTCTGGAAACACCATATATTTT
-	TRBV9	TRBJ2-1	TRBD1	CASSSQRGGQQGNEQFF	TGTGCCAGCAGCTCCCAGCGTGGGGGCCAACAGGGGAATGAGCAGTTCTTC
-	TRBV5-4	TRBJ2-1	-	CASSWVGVLNDEQFF	TGTGCCAGCAGTTGGGTAGGGGTTCTTAACGATGAGCAGTTCTTC
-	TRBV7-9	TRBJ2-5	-	CASSFPEPRMLYF	TGTGCCAGCAGCTTCCCCGAACCCAGGATGTTGTACTTC
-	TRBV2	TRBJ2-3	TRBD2	CASTGLLIESTDTQYF	TGTGCCAGCACGGGACTACTTATTGAGTCCACAGATACGCAGTATTTT
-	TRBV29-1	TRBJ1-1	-	CSALGGTNTEAFF	TGCAGTGCCCTGGGGGGGACAAACACTGAAGCTTTCTTT
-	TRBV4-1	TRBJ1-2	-	CASSQATQGAGGYTF	TGCGCCAGCAGCCAAGCCACCCAGGGTGCGGGGGGCTACACCTTC
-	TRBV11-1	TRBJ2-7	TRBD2	CATSTRGGEQYF	TGTGCCACCTCAACACGGGGGGGCGAGCAGTACTTC
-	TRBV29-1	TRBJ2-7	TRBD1	CSAVGGQGHYEQYF	TGCAGCGCTGTGGGTGGACAGGGGCACTACGAGCAGTACTTC
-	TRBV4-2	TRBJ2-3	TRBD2	CASSQAAGTTTDTQYF	TGTGCCAGCAGCCAAGCTGCCGGGACTACCACAGATACGCAGTATTTT
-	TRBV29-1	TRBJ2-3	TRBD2	CSVEGTSGRTDTQYF	TGCAGCGTTGAAGGGACTAGCGGGAGAACAGATACGCAGTATTTT
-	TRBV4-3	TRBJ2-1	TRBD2	CASSPLAASYNEQFF	TGCGCCAGCAGCCCACTAGCGGCCTCCTACAATGAGCAGTTCTTC
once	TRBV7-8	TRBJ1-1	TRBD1	CASSLDRGRTEAFF	TGTGCCAGCAGCTTGGACAGGGGGCGGACTGAAGCTTTCTTT
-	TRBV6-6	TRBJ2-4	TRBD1	CASSVGQGNIQYF	TGTGCCAGCAGTGTGGGACAGGGAAACATTCAGTACTTC
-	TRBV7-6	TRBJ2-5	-	CASSTPGLYQETQYF	TGTGCCAGCAGCACCCCGGGACTTTACCAAGAGACCCAGTACTTC
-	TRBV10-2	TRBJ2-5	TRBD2	CASSEGVAGVTRETQYF	TGCGCCAGCAGTGAGGGGGTAGCGGGAGTCACCAGAGAGACCCAGTACTTC
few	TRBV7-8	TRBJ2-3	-	CASSLVGNSKDTQYF	TGTGCCAGCAGCTTAGTAGGGAATTCCAAAGATACGCAGTATTTT
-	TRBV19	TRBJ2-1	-	CASSITANGYNEQFF	TGTGCCAGTAGTATAACGGCAAACGGATACAATGAGCAGTTCTTC
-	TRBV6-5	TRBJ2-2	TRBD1	CASSGTEDTGELFF	TGTGCCAGCAGTGGGACAGAAGACACCGGGGAGCTGTTTTTT
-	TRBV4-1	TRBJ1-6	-	CASSQGGGYNSPLHF	TGCGCCAGCAGCCAAGGGGGAGGGTATAATTCACCCCTCCACTTT
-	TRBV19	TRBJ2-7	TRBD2	CASSIAGLAEHYEQYF	TGTGCCAGTAGTATAGCTGGACTAGCGGAACACTACGAGCAGTACTTC
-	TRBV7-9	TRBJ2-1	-	CASSSGHTHEQFF	TGTGCCAGCAGCTCCGGACACACCCATGAGCAGTTCTTC
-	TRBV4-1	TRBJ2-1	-	CASSQDGAYYNEQFF	TGCGCCAGCAGCCAAGATGGAGCATATTACAATGAGCAGTTCTTC
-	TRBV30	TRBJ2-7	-	CAWSEGGEQYF	TGTGCCTGGAGCGAGGGGGGAGAGCAGTACTTC
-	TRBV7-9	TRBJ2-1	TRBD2	CASSFSSGGNEQFF	TGTGCCAGCAGCTTCAGCTCGGGAGGCAATGAGCAGTTCTTC
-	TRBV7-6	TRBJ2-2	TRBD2	CASSLLQRENTGELFF	TGTGCCAGCAGCTTATTACAGCGGGAGAACACCGGGGAGCTGTTTTTT